The 4 T cell receptor beta chains reported below all come from one sample, sequenced in a study of blood T cell repertoires in COVID-19. Produced via immunoSEQ multiplex PCR; TCRdb's table is partial and in-frame only. The profile shows around 94,000 clones, roughly 87% of them singletons. The sample was peripheral blood. These receptors were obtained from a woman aged 45-59 years with COVID-19, enrolled during active disease.

In DNA form, the CDR3 reads TGTGCCAGCAGCTTCCAACAGGGGGATGAGCAGTTCTTC. Its protein is CASSFQQGDEQFF. The chain employs TRBV5-5 and TRBJ2-1; 8 nucleotides match TRBD1. The J segment lost 8 bases and the V segment lost 2 bases, leaving 3 bases of the junction unmatched. The germline V gene has CDR1 SGHKS and CDR2 YYEKEE (reference sequence). The CDR3 spans 13 residues.

Only a few counts were recorded for this clone. The genes are TRBV5-6 and TRBJ1-2; D possibly corresponds to TRBD1 (5 bases). The CDR3 runs to 14 residues. The germline CDR1 and CDR2 sequences are SGHDT and YYEEEE. The V end was cut by 4 bases, the J end by 11 bases, with 21 bases between. The CDR3, as DNA: TGTGCCAGCAGCACCTTGGTGTCAGGGAGGTGGTACACCTTC. Protein product: CASSTLVSGRWYTF.

V and J are TRBV7-3 and TRBJ2-3; TRBD2 agrees at 10 bases. Per the germline V gene, CDR1 is SGHTA and CDR2 is FQGTGA. This CDR3 has 15 residues. The ends lost 4 bases at V and 6 bases at J; junction bases unmatched: 7. CDR3 amino acids: CASSSSGGAWDTQYF. The DNA for the CDR3 is TGTGCCAGCAGCTCAAGCGGGGGGGCCTGGGATACGCAGTATTTT.

The chain recombines TRBV27 with TRBJ1-5; unclear D gene. The CDR3 loop spans 14 amino acids. V was clipped by 4 bases and J by 4 bases, with 11 bases between them. Germline loops: CDR1 MNHEY, CDR2 SMNVEV (reference sequence). The CDR3 sequence: CASSSVWTNQPQHF. The CDR3 region has the DNA TGTGCCAGCAGTTCTGTCTGGACTAATCAGCCCCAGCATTTT.